This T cell receptor (beta chain) derives from a study of blood T cell repertoires in COVID-19. The Seattle patients joined while their infection was active and were tracked longitudinally afterward. This CDR3 comprises 13 residues. V trimming: 7 bases; J trimming: 8 bases; junction bases outside the gene matches: 8. CDR1 MNHNY and CDR2 SVGAGI come from the germline V gene (reference sequence). In the original workflow: Cell counts per sample came from amplifying reference gene primers. Sequencing used immunoSEQ multiplex PCR; TCRdb keeps in-frame clones, though not all of them. The DNA was the basis for D and trimming; V, J and clone size are from that table. The table lists about 200,000 clones, 82% of them singletons.

The chain carries TRBV6-6 and TRBJ2-1; 7 nucleotides match TRBD1. This receptor was obtained from a woman in her sixties with COVID-19, enrolled during active disease. Sequences were obtained from peripheral blood. This CDR3 is CASTPVGGDEQFF. The CDR3 DNA sequence: TGTGCCAGCACCCCCGTAGGGGGCGATGAGCAGTTCTTC.